This is a list of T cell receptor beta chains from one sample in a study of identical twins. TCRdb reprocessed the 5' RACE reads via MiXCR and lists one record per CDR3 protein. The data contain 550,000 to 700,000 distinct CDR3 sequences, 20% to 25% of them singletons. In addition, the sample was reused for a study of T cells expressing NK-cell markers.

Sequenced: PBMCs. These receptors were obtained from a woman in her late teens or twenties in good health. Each CDR3 is given with its conserved first and last residue. Fields, in order: D gene, J gene, V gene, clone size, CDR3 DNA, CDR3 protein. A D gene is named only where the DNA matches it firmly. Clone size appears in some rows only: once, few, many, or a class for an expanded clone.

NA TRBJ2-1 TRBV7-9 NA TGTGCCAGCAGCTTATTGGGGGGCCCGTTCTTC CASSLLGGPFF
NA TRBJ1-2 TRBV29-1 few TGCAGCGTTGAATCAGGGTTCTATGGCTACACCTTC CSVESGFYGYTF
NA TRBJ2-5 TRBV10-3 many TGTGCCATCAGTGAGTCGATTACTGATATGATGGAGACCCAGTACTTC CAISESITDMMETQYF
NA TRBJ2-5 TRBV14 many TGTGCCAGCAGCCTAAGGGGCGGCGAGGTGACCCAGTACTTC CASSLRGGEVTQYF
TRBD2 TRBJ2-1 TRBV7-9 NA TGTGCCAGCAGGCCGAAGCGGGGTTATAATGAGCAGTTCTTC CASRPKRGYNEQFF
NA TRBJ2-5 TRBV5-6 few TGTGCCAGCAGCTTGACAGGGTTGAGGGAGACCCAGTACTTC CASSLTGLRETQYF
NA TRBJ2-3 TRBV5-1 NA TGCGCCAGCTTGGACGGGGTGAGCACAGATACGCAGTATTTT CASLDGVSTDTQYF
NA TRBJ1-2 TRBV4-3 NA TGCGCCAGCAGCCAAGGGTGGGGGTCATCCTCCTATGGCTACACCTTC CASSQGWGSSSYGYTF
NA TRBJ2-3 TRBV29-1 few TGCAGCGTTGAAGGGGGGGCTGGGGCAGATACGCAGTATTTT CSVEGGAGADTQYF
NA TRBJ1-6 TRBV6-5 NA TGTGCCAGCAGTTACGGGTCCGGCCAGGGGCATTCACCCCTCCACTTT CASSYGSGQGHSPLHF
TRBD2 TRBJ2-7 TRBV7-6 many TGTGCCAGCAGCCTGCTATCCGGGACTAGCCCCTACGAGCAGTACTTC CASSLLSGTSPYEQYF
NA TRBJ2-7 TRBV9 NA TGTGCCAGCAGCCAGGGTACAGTCGACGAGCAGTACTTC CASSQGTVDEQYF
NA TRBJ2-7 TRBV27 NA TGTGCCAGCAGTCCCAGATGGGGCGGAGAGCAGTACTTC CASSPRWGGEQYF
TRBD1 TRBJ2-7 TRBV7-2 NA TGTGCCAGCAGCTTATCGGGACAGGGGGTTTACGAGCAGTACTTC CASSLSGQGVYEQYF
NA TRBJ2-1 TRBV29-1 few TGCAGCGTTCTGACAGCAACTGGCAATGAGCAGTTCTTC CSVLTATGNEQFF
NA TRBJ2-7 TRBV7-9 many TGTGCCAGCAGCTTAAGAGCGAGCTCCTACGAGCAGTACTTC CASSLRASSYEQYF
NA TRBJ2-2 TRBV5-1 NA TGCGCCAGCAGCCCCCCGTTGGTCGGCGGCACCGGGGAGCTGTTTTTT CASSPPLVGGTGELFF
NA TRBJ2-1 TRBV9 NA TGTGCCAGCAGCCTCAGTAGCGGTGCGACCGGGTCCTACAATGAGCAGTTCTTC CASSLSSGATGSYNEQFF
NA TRBJ2-1 TRBV12-3/TRBV12-4 NA TGTGCCAGCAGGATCAGGGGAGGGGGAATAGGTGAGCAGTTCTTC CASRIRGGGIGEQFF
NA TRBJ2-7 TRBV12-3/TRBV12-4 NA TGTGCCAGCAGTTTGAAGGGAGGCTACGAGCAGTACTTC CASSLKGGYEQYF
NA TRBJ2-5 TRBV27 NA TGTGCCAGCACCGCAATGTCACAGGCCGCGAAGACCCAGTACTTC CASTAMSQAAKTQYF
NA TRBJ2-1 TRBV11-2 few TGTGCCAGCAGCTTAGACGTCGGGACCTACAATGAGCAGTTCTTC CASSLDVGTYNEQFF
TRBD2 TRBJ2-1 TRBV10-3 few TGTGCCATCAATTATAGCGGGAGGTCCGGTGAGCAGTTCTTC CAINYSGRSGEQFF
TRBD1 TRBJ2-5 TRBV25-1 NA TGTGCCAGCAGTGAACCCCTGACAGGGGGTATTCAAGAGACCCAGTACTTC CASSEPLTGGIQETQYF
TRBD2 TRBJ2-1 TRBV20-1 few TGCAGTGCCCAAGCGGGGGGGCTGAATGAGCAGTTCTTC CSAQAGGLNEQFF
NA TRBJ2-5 TRBV12-3/TRBV12-4 NA TGTGCCAGCTGCCAAATCTCCACTAGTTTGGAGACCCAGTACTTC CASCQISTSLETQYF
NA TRBJ1-1 TRBV4-2 NA TGTGCCAGCAGCCCCCAAATCATGAACACTGAAGCTTTCTTT CASSPQIMNTEAFF
TRBD2 TRBJ2-3 TRBV6-1 many TGTGCCAGCAGGGCCGGACTAGGTTCGGCGCAGTATTTT CASRAGLGSAQYF
NA TRBJ2-1 TRBV5-1 NA TGCGCCAGCAGCCCCGGAGTAGCGGAGGACAATGAGCAGTTCTTC CASSPGVAEDNEQFF
TRBD2 TRBJ2-5 TRBV6-1 NA TGTGCCAGCAAACCAGCGGGAGGCCAAGGGGAGACCCAGTACTTC CASKPAGGQGETQYF
TRBD2 TRBJ2-7 TRBV20-1 NA TGCAGTGTCAAAATTGGACTAGCCTTCGGCGAGCAGTACTTC CSVKIGLAFGEQYF
NA TRBJ1-2 TRBV12-3/TRBV12-4 few TGTGCCAGCAGTTTAAGTCAGGGTGGTGGCTACACCTTC CASSLSQGGGYTF
TRBD2 TRBJ2-7 TRBV7-9 NA TGTGCCAGCAGCTTAGTCGGGACTAGCGCCGAGCAGTACTTC CASSLVGTSAEQYF
NA TRBJ1-1 TRBV27 NA TGTGCCAGCAGTTCCTTCCAGGGAGGAGCTTTCTTT CASSSFQGGAFF
NA TRBJ2-3 TRBV2 NA TGTGCCAGCAGTGACCGCGGATCAGATACGCAGTATTTT CASSDRGSDTQYF
NA TRBJ2-7 TRBV6-6 NA TGTGCCAGCAGCCTCTTACAGGACTACGAGCAGTACTTC CASSLLQDYEQYF
NA TRBJ2-1 TRBV20-1 NA TGCAGTGCTAGAGACCCAAACAGGGGAGGTGAACAGTTCTTC CSARDPNRGGEQFF
TRBD1 TRBJ2-3 TRBV7-9 few TGTGCCAGCAGCGCTCGTCGCAGGGGGCGAACAGATACGCAGTATTTT CASSARRRGRTDTQYF
NA TRBJ2-5 TRBV12-3/TRBV12-4 many TGTGCCAGCAACTTCGGACAGCAAGAGACCCAGTACTTC CASNFGQQETQYF
TRBD1 TRBJ2-5 TRBV20-1 few TGCAGTGCTGCCCGACAGGGGGCTAAGGAGACCCAGTACTTC CSAARQGAKETQYF
NA TRBJ1-2 TRBV24-1 few TGTGCCACCAGTGATGGGAGGGAGCCCTATGGCTACACCTTC CATSDGREPYGYTF
NA TRBJ2-5 TRBV20-1 many TGCAGTGCGGCGCGTTTGGAGACCCAGTACTTC CSAARLETQYF
NA TRBJ2-7 TRBV20-1 few TGCAGTGCTAGGTGGGACGCGTATGAGCAGTACTTC CSARWDAYEQYF
TRBD2 TRBJ2-1 TRBV6-2/TRBV6-3 NA TGTGCCAGCAGTTACGTGGGACTAGCTTACAATGAGCAGTTCTTC CASSYVGLAYNEQFF
TRBD1 TRBJ2-3 TRBV3-1 few TGTGCCAGCAGCCAAGCCGGGACAGGTCGGGGCACAGATACGCAGTATTTT CASSQAGTGRGTDTQYF